One and the same sample provided the 25 T cell receptor beta chains below, sequenced in a study of human T cells and chemical hapten exposure. The time point was: pre-sensitization, week 0. Treatment noted: therapeutic diphenylcyclopropenone sensitization with weekly scalp DPC. Via MiXCR, TCRdb re-called the RACE reads, giving one row per CDR3 protein. The table records fewer than 300,000 distinct CDR3 sequences, about 9% of them present only once. The sequencing used whole blood, collected in connection with sensitization to the hapten diphenylcyclopropenone (DPC). These receptors all stem from a woman aged 40 to 55 with alopecia areata. Some clones in this sample may be carry-over from other donors' samples.

This clonotype occurred a few times. J is TRBJ1-3 and V is TRBV4-1; no reliable D call. The V and J ends lost 3 bases and 4 bases respectively, with 7 bases between them. Germline assignment: CDR1 MGHRA and CDR2 YSYEKL. The CDR3 covers 13 residues. CDR3 sequence reads: CASSQTTGNTIYF. CDR3 DNA: TGCGCCAGCAGCCAGACAACAGGAAACACCATATATTTT.

This clonotype was seen more than once but under ten times. The chain links TRBV28 to TRBJ1-1, with 8 bases identical to TRBD1. Germline trimming cut 1 base from V and 3 bases from J; bases unmatched to any gene: 10. The CDR3 runs 17 residues. The germline gives CDR1 MDHEN, CDR2 SYDVKM. DNA of the CDR3: TGTGCCAGCAGTTTATCCCCCAGGGGGCGTGGGTACACTGAAGCTTTCTTT. It specifies CASSLSPRGRGYTEAFF.

This clonotype was seen ten or more times. The CDR3 sequence: CSVVALTIDNEQFF. DNA of the CDR3: TGCAGCGTTGTTGCCCTTACTATCGACAATGAGCAGTTCTTC. The V and J genes are TRBV29-1 and TRBJ2-1; unclear D gene. Germline CDR1 reads SQVTM; CDR2 reads ANQGSEA. Trimming took off 4 bases at V and 5 bases at J, with 15 bases between the two ends. This CDR3 spans 14 amino acids.

This clonotype has more than one count but fewer than ten. The rearrangement uses TRBV6-2 or TRBV6-3 and TRBJ2-3; D is perhaps TRBD2 (5 bases). This CDR3 comprises 14 residues. Germline V gene data show CDR1 as MNHEY and CDR2 as SVGEGT. Trimming removed 8 bases at V and 1 base at J, with 13 bases between. CDR3 amino acids: CASGSGFRTDTQYF. The CDR3 coding sequence is TGTGCCAGCGGTTCGGGATTCCGCACAGATACGCAGTATTTT.

This clonotype has more than one count but fewer than ten. The chain combines TRBV20-1 with TRBJ2-7; 9 positions agree with TRBD1. CDR1 DFQATT and CDR2 SNEGSKA come from the germline V gene (reference sequence). The V gene end was trimmed by 0 bases and the J gene end by 5 bases; junction bases not matched to a gene: 8. The CDR3 totals 15 residues. CDR3 residues: CSARDPRTGGNEQYF. Written as DNA, the CDR3 is TGCAGTGCTAGAGATCCCCGAACAGGGGGCAACGAGCAGTACTTC.

The DNA for the CDR3 is TGTGCCAGCAGCCAACCGCGGAGGTCAGCTGAAGCTTTCTTT. Encoded protein: CASSQPRRSAEAFF. The chain uses TRBV3-1 and TRBJ1-1; no clear D. The ends were cut back, 2 bases at V and 6 bases at J, with 13 bases in the middle. There are 14 residues in the CDR3. Germline loops: CDR1 LGHDT, CDR2 YNNKEL (reference sequence).

The chain couples TRBV6-1 to TRBJ1-6; D is possibly TRBD1 (5 bases). Trimming removed 4 bases from V and 10 bases from J, with 23 bases in between. CDR1 and CDR2 (germline): MNHNS, SASEGT. The CDR3 totals 17 residues. The CDR3 DNA is TGTGCCAGCAGTGGCATCGGGACCCACCCCCGGGGGTCACCCCTCCACTTT. Its protein product is CASSGIGTHPRGSPLHF.

This chain links TRBV4-1 with TRBJ1-1, with TRBD1 as a possible D gene (5 bases). Per germline, CDR1 MGHRA and CDR2 YSYEKL. There are 12 residues in the CDR3. V lost 6 bases and J 5 bases, leaving 10 bases between the germline ends. The CDR3 here is CASSEWGTEAFF. In DNA, the CDR3 is TGCGCCAGCAGTGAGTGGGGGACTGAAGCTTTCTTT.

J is TRBJ2-3 and V is TRBV20-1, with D perhaps being TRBD1 or TRBD2 (5 bases each). Germline V gives CDR1 DFQATT, CDR2 SNEGSKA (reference sequence). CDR3 length equals 12 residues. Trimming took off 3 bases at V and 6 bases at J, with 10 bases between the two ends. In DNA, the CDR3 is TGCAGTGCTAGGGACGGGGCGGATACGCAGTATTTT. This sequence encodes CSARDGADTQYF.

This clonotype was seen ten or more times. This chain connects TRBV7-9 to TRBJ2-1; 7 nucleotides agree with TRBD1. The trim removed 4 bases at V and 5 bases at J, leaving 2 bases unmatched. This CDR3 spans 13 amino acids. Germline assignment: CDR1 SEHNR and CDR2 FQNEAQ (reference sequence). CDR3: CASSSGTDNEQFF. In nucleotides, the CDR3 is TGTGCCAGCAGCTCCGGGACAGACAATGAGCAGTTCTTC.

This clonotype was counted only a few times. The V gene is TRBV4-3, the J gene TRBJ2-3; 10 bases map to TRBD2. The germline gives CDR1 LGHNA, CDR2 YSLEER. The ends lost 3 bases at V and 3 bases at J; junction bases unmatched: 9. The CDR3 totals 17 residues. The CDR3, as DNA: TGCGCCAGCAGCCAGAGGACTAGCGGAGGGGGTACAGATACGCAGTATTTT. Its protein product is CASSQRTSGGGTDTQYF.

The chain links TRBV6-2 or TRBV6-3 to TRBJ2-3; D tentatively fits TRBD1 or TRBD2 (6 bases each). V was cut by 7 bases and J by 4 bases, with 12 bases left in between. The CDR3 extends over 13 amino acids. Germline CDR1 MNHEY, CDR2 SVGEGT. CDR3 residues: CASTLRGADTQYF. CDR3 nucleotide sequence: TGTGCCAGCACCTTGAGGGGGGCAGATACGCAGTATTTT.

This clonotype came up a few times. V gene TRBV6-5 combines with J gene TRBJ2-7; TRBD1 is a possible D gene (6 bases). Germline lookup yields CDR1 MNHEY and CDR2 SVGAGI. This CDR3 spans 14 amino acids. The V end was cut by 2 bases, the J end by 4 bases, with 12 bases between. The CDR3 region is CASSYRDRLYEQYF. The CDR3 DNA sequence: TGTGCCAGCAGTTACCGAGACAGGCTATACGAGCAGTACTTC.

The J gene is TRBJ2-5, the V gene TRBV18, with D perhaps matching TRBD1 (6 bases). The germline V and J ends were trimmed by 2 bases and 2 bases, with 18 bases remaining between them. The CDR3 has 17 residues. The germline V gene encodes CDR1 KGHSH and CDR2 LQKENI. The CDR3 reads CASSPFFGGAGQETQYF. CDR3 nucleotides: TGTGCCAGCTCACCATTCTTTGGGGGCGCCGGTCAAGAGACCCAGTACTTC.

This clonotype was recorded many times. This rearrangement joins TRBV11-2 to TRBJ2-1, with 11 positions matching TRBD1. V shed 5 bases, J shed 4 bases, and the junction held 4 bases outside the gene matches. The germline CDR1 and CDR2 sequences are SGHAT and FQNNGV. This CDR3 has 15 residues. CDR3 nucleotides: TGTGCCAGCAGCCTCCGGGACAGGGGGTACAATGAGCAGTTCTTC. It yields the protein CASSLRDRGYNEQFF.

The chain carries TRBV5-1 and TRBJ2-5; 12 bases align to TRBD2. Germline trimming cut 3 bases from V and 5 bases from J; bases unmatched to any gene: 5. The CDR3 spans 15 residues. Germline CDR1 reads SGHRS; CDR2 reads YFSETQ. The CDR3 coding sequence is TGCGCCAGCAGCTCTAGCGGGAGGGCCGAGGAGACCCAGTACTTC. This gives the protein CASSSSGRAEETQYF.

This clonotype was counted a few times. The V and J genes are TRBV7-9 and TRBJ2-1, with 7 bases identical to TRBD2. The CDR3 runs to 12 residues. The V segment lost 5 bases and the J segment 15 bases; nucleotides outside the gene matches: 10. Germline CDR1 SEHNR, CDR2 FQNEAQ (reference sequence). CDR3 region: CASSPRGRELFF. In DNA, the CDR3 is TGTGCCAGCAGCCCTCGGGGGAGGGAACTGTTCTTC.

The chain has TRBV7-2 and TRBJ2-3, with unresolved D. Trimming took off 5 bases at V and 7 bases at J, with 19 bases between the two ends. CDR1 SGHTA and CDR2 FQGNSA come from the germline V gene. CDR3 length equals 15 residues. The CDR3 reads CASSPEVPMGNTQYF. CDR3 bases: TGTGCCAGCAGCCCCGAGGTGCCGATGGGAAATACGCAGTATTTT.

The chain recombines TRBV20-1 with TRBJ2-2; D uncertain. Trimming cost V 7 bases and J 2 bases, with 11 bases left between them. Per germline, CDR1 DFQATT and CDR2 SNEGSKA (reference sequence). The CDR3 is 13 amino acids. The CDR3 region is CSVWVDNTGELFF. In nucleotides, the CDR3 is TGCAGTGTATGGGTGGATAACACCGGGGAGCTGTTTTTT.

This clonotype was seen a few times. The chain links TRBV6-2 or TRBV6-3 to TRBJ1-5; D is possibly TRBD1 (5 bases). The germline V gene encodes CDR1 MNHEY and CDR2 SVGEGT. The CDR3 runs to 16 residues. V was shortened by 0 bases and J by 3 bases, with 12 bases between the two germline ends. The CDR3 sequence: CASSYSGRAINQPQHF. The CDR3 coding sequence is TGTGCCAGCAGTTACTCGGGCAGGGCTATCAATCAGCCCCAGCATTTT.

In this sample, this clonotype turned up a few times. This chain's CDR3 is CSVEGYRDGTEAFF. In nucleotides, the CDR3 is TGCAGCGTTGAAGGGTACAGGGACGGCACTGAAGCTTTCTTT. The chain combines TRBV29-1 with TRBJ1-1; the D gene is possibly TRBD1 (6 bases). Germline assignment: CDR1 SQVTM and CDR2 ANQGSEA. V lost 1 base and J 4 bases, leaving 13 bases between the germline ends. The CDR3 runs 14 residues.

The chain is built from TRBV7-2 and TRBJ2-7, with D perhaps matching TRBD1 or TRBD2 (5 bases each). The CDR3 length is 15 residues. V lost 5 bases and J 2 bases, leaving 16 bases between the germline ends. The germline CDR1 and CDR2 sequences are SGHTA and FQGNSA. The CDR3 here is CASSAQGRLTYEQYF. In DNA, the CDR3 is TGTGCCAGCAGCGCCCAGGGACGCCTGACCTACGAGCAGTACTTC.

The chain employs TRBV28 and TRBJ2-1; TRBD2 aligns across 8 bases. The germline V gene has CDR1 MDHEN and CDR2 SYDVKM. The V segment lost 3 bases and the J segment 0 bases; nucleotides outside the gene matches: 7. This CDR3 contains 17 residues. This CDR3 is CASSFASGRSSYNEQFF. The CDR3, as DNA: TGTGCCAGCAGTTTCGCTAGCGGGCGTAGCTCCTACAATGAGCAGTTCTTC. The full variable domain, its missing parts supplied by reference TRBV28 and TRBJ2-1, is DVKVTQSSRYLVKRTGEKVFLECVQDMDHENMFWYRQDPGLGLRLIYFSYDVKMKEKGDIPEGYSVSREKKERFSLILESASTNQTSMYLCASSFASGRSSYNEQFFGPGTRLTVL.

This chain uses TRBV6-6 with TRBJ1-2; 9 nucleotides match TRBD1. V shed 8 bases, J shed 8 bases, and the junction held 3 bases outside the gene matches. This CDR3 region has 11 residues. CDR1 is MNHNY and CDR2 is SVGAGI in the germline V gene (reference sequence). The CDR3 region is CASRTGDGYTF. The CDR3, as DNA: TGTGCCAGCCGGACAGGGGACGGCTACACCTTC.

This clonotype was recorded a few times. The V call is TRBV7-2, the J call TRBJ2-1; D might be TRBD1 or TRBD2, each matching 5 bases. CDR3 length equals 16 residues. V was trimmed by 5 bases and J by 5 bases, leaving 19 bases between them. Per germline, CDR1 SGHTA and CDR2 FQGNSA. The CDR3 DNA reads as TGTGCCAGCAGCCTAACCGGGGCTCGTGGGCACAATGAGCAGTTCTTC. Translation: CASSLTGARGHNEQFF.